Below are 15 T cell receptor beta chains sequenced from a single sample in a study of cytomegalovirus exposure and HLA in healthy donors. Sequencing used immunoSEQ multiplex PCR; TCRdb keeps in-frame clones, though not all of them. The profile shows under 300,000 clones, 70% to 90% of them singletons. The sequencing sample was made of PBMCs. The receptors originated from a woman aged 18-29 years in good health and CMV-seronegative.

This sequence joins TRBV11-2 and TRBJ2-7; 9 nucleotides match TRBD1. The CDR3 is 14 residues long. Unmatched junction bases numbered 5, after V lost 6 bases and J lost 2 bases. The germline V gene encodes CDR1 SGHAT and CDR2 FQNNGV. CDR3 nucleotide sequence: TGTGCCAGCAGTCCCGGGACAGGGACCTACGAGCAGTACTTC. It codes for CASSPGTGTYEQYF.

V and J are TRBV2 and TRBJ2-7; the D gene is possibly TRBD2 (5 bases). V shed 8 bases and J shed 3 bases, with 11 bases lying between them. The CDR3 consists of 12 residues. Germline CDR1 SNHLY, CDR2 FYNNEI. As DNA, the CDR3 is TGTGCCAGCTTACGGGATAACTACGAGCAGTACTTC. Translating it yields CASLRDNYEQYF.

The chain joins TRBV5-8 to TRBJ2-7; D ambiguous. The CDR3 is 12 amino acids. The germline V and J ends were trimmed by 4 bases and 0 bases, with 5 bases remaining between them. In germline, CDR1 is SGHTS, CDR2 YDEGEE. The CDR3 DNA reads TGTGCCAGCAGCCTTTCCTCCTACGAGCAGTACTTC. Translation: CASSLSSYEQYF.

There are a few counts of this clone. The chain combines TRBV28 with TRBJ1-2; tentative D call: TRBD1 (5 bases). The V and J ends lost 7 bases and 2 bases respectively, with 8 bases between them. The CDR3 is 12 amino acids. Germline CDR1 and CDR2: MDHEN and SYDVKM. The CDR3 reads CASISGNYGYTF. The CDR3 DNA is TGTGCCAGCATATCAGGGAACTATGGCTACACCTTC.

The table lists this clone with a few counts. The V call is TRBV7-8, the J call TRBJ2-7; D is ambiguous. The CDR3 covers 12 residues. Trimming took 5 bases from V and 5 from J, leaving 10 bases between them. Looked up from germline, CDR1 is SGHVS and CDR2 is FQNEAQ. The CDR3 region has the DNA TGTGCCAGCAGCCCCGGAGTACACGAGCAGTACTTC. The encoded protein is CASSPGVHEQYF.

The J gene is TRBJ2-5, the V gene TRBV4-1; TRBD1 matches 8 bases. V shed 3 bases, J shed 1 base, and the junction held 4 bases outside the gene matches. Germline V gives CDR1 MGHRA, CDR2 YSYEKL. The CDR3 has 15 amino acids. CDR3 sequence reads: CASSQPDRGQETQYF. The DNA for the CDR3 is TGCGCCAGCAGCCAGCCCGACAGGGGCCAAGAGACCCAGTACTTC.

There are a few counts of this clone. V is TRBV29-1 and J is TRBJ1-2; 10 nucleotides match TRBD1. Unmatched junction bases numbered 3, after V lost 6 bases and J lost 2 bases. This CDR3 is 13 amino acids long. Germline CDR1 is SQVTM and CDR2 is ANQGSEA. The CDR3 is CSVRQGANYGYTF. The CDR3 DNA follows: TGCAGCGTACGACAGGGGGCAAACTATGGCTACACCTTC.

This chain connects TRBV19 to TRBJ2-7; 9 bases align to TRBD2. The CDR3 sequence is 15 residues long. Germline CDR1 is LNHDA and CDR2 is SQIVND (reference sequence). V dropped 5 bases and J dropped 0; count of bases not matched to a gene: 5. CDR3 in amino acids: CASSRLAGLSYEQYF. DNA of the CDR3: TGTGCCAGTAGTCGCCTAGCGGGGCTCTCCTACGAGCAGTACTTC.

CDR3 amino acids: CASSQDRAGGYEQYF. CDR3 bases: TGCGCCAGCAGCCAAGATCGGGCAGGGGGCTACGAGCAGTACTTC. The chain has TRBV4-3 and TRBJ2-7; 7 bases are shared with TRBD1. Germline values: CDR1 LGHNA, CDR2 YSLEER. V gave up 0 bases and J gave up 3 bases; unmatched junction bases: 5. The CDR3 contains 15 residues.

The chain carries TRBV10-2 and TRBJ1-1; D is unclear. Germline V gene lookup returns CDR1 WSHSY and CDR2 SAAADI. CDR3 length: 11 amino acids. Trimming took off 8 bases at V and 4 bases at J, with 8 bases between the two ends. CDR3 residues: CASASGTEAFF. The CDR3 nucleotides read TGCGCCAGCGCCTCGGGCACTGAAGCTTTCTTT.

This rearrangement joins TRBV5-1 to TRBJ2-5; 7 bases line up with TRBD1. The CDR3 loop spans 14 amino acids. Germline V gives CDR1 SGHRS, CDR2 YFSETQ. With 4 bases clipped from V and 0 bases from J, the junction kept 3 bases outside the gene matches. CDR3 residues: CASSVGQNQETQYF. The CDR3 region has the DNA TGCGCCAGCAGCGTGGGACAGAACCAAGAGACCCAGTACTTC.

This clone was observed a single time. The chain employs TRBV6-5 and TRBJ1-5; D uncertain. Trimming cost V 0 bases and J 3 bases, with 9 bases left between them. The CDR3 totals 15 residues. The germline CDR1 and CDR2 sequences are MNHEY and SVGAGI. CDR3 in amino acids: CASSYSAAANQPQHF. CDR3 nucleotides: TGTGCCAGCAGTTACTCGGCGGCAGCCAATCAGCCCCAGCATTTT.

This rearrangement joins TRBV2 to TRBJ2-6, with D possibly TRBD2 on 5 matching bases. The V end lost 6 bases, the J end lost 1 base, and 10 bases lay between the germline ends. The CDR3 consists of 15 residues. Germline V gene sequence: CDR1 SNHLY, CDR2 FYNNEI. The CDR3 spells CASRARESGANVLTF. In DNA, the CDR3 is TGTGCCAGCAGGGCGAGGGAATCTGGGGCCAACGTCCTGACTTTC.

This chain uses TRBV7-8 with TRBJ1-6, with D possibly TRBD1 on 5 matching bases. CDR1 SGHVS and CDR2 FQNEAQ come from the germline V gene. V shed 5 bases and J shed 6 bases, with 11 bases lying between them. The CDR3 contains 14 residues. The CDR3 region is CASSPQEINSPLHF. The DNA of the CDR3 is TGTGCCAGCAGCCCACAGGAGATTAATTCACCCCTCCACTTT.

The chain carries TRBV28 and TRBJ2-7, with 8 bases identical to TRBD2. V lost 8 bases, J lost 2 bases, and 8 bases stayed unmatched. Germline V CDR1 and CDR2: MDHEN, SYDVKM. CDR3 length: 14 residues. The CDR3 bases are TGTGCCAGCTCCTACCTCGGGGGGGCCTACGAGCAGTACTTC. Translation: CASSYLGGAYEQYF.